The rows below give T cell receptor beta chains drawn from one sample of a study of cytomegalovirus exposure and HLA in healthy donors. Measured with immunoSEQ multiplex PCR; TCRdb has only the in-frame clones, and not every one. The sample data list approximately 110,000 clones. The sample comprised PBMCs. Receptors originate from a man aged 35 to 55 in good health and CMV-seronegative. CDR3s include the opening cysteine and the closing phenylalanine or tryptophan. Each record gives: V gene, J gene, D gene, CDR3 DNA, CDR3 protein. The D gene is left open where the match is weak.

>TRBV2|TRBJ2-1|TRBD2
TGTGCCAGCAGTGAACCTACTAGCGGGAGGGCATATGAGCAGTTCTTC
CASSEPTSGRAYEQFF
>TRBV4-1|TRBJ1-4|TRBD1
TGCGCCAGCAGCCAAGTCCTACAGGGGGCAACTAATGAAAAACTGTTTTTT
CASSQVLQGATNEKLFF
>TRBV5-6|TRBJ2-7|.
TGTGCCAGCAGCATTGGACATCTATACGAGCAGTACTTC
CASSIGHLYEQYF
>TRBV2|TRBJ2-7|TRBD2
TGTGCCAGCAGGGGAAGCGGGGGGTCCGGCGAGCAGTACTTC
CASRGSGGSGEQYF
>TRBV4-2|TRBJ2-7|TRBD2
TGTGCCAGCAGCCAAAACCGGGGGGGGTCCTACGAGCAGTACTTC
CASSQNRGGSYEQYF
>TRBV7-9|TRBJ1-2|TRBD1
TGTGCCAGCAGCTTAGGCGGGACAGGGTCCTATGGCTACACCTTC
CASSLGGTGSYGYTF
>TRBV6-6|TRBJ2-4|TRBD1
TGTGCCAGCAGTTACGGGGGACAGGGGATAAACATTCAGTACTTC
CASSYGGQGINIQYF
>TRBV6-4|TRBJ2-1|TRBD2
TGTGCCAGCAGTGACTCGACTAGCGGGTACAATGAGCAGTTCTTC
CASSDSTSGYNEQFF
>TRBV2|TRBJ1-2|TRBD1
TGTGCCCAAAGAGGGACAGGGGGCGACTATGGCTACACCTTC
CAQRGTGGDYGYTF
>TRBV7-7|TRBJ2-3|TRBD2
TGTGCTAGCAGCCCATCCGTAGCGGGAGGGCGGGGAGGACAGTATTTT
CASSPSVAGGRGGQYF
>TRBV23-1|TRBJ1-5|TRBD1
TGCGCCAGCAGTCCTTTGGACAGGGCCGACAATCAGCCCCAGCATTTT
CASSPLDRADNQPQHF
>TRBV7-9|TRBJ2-5|.
TGTGCCAGCAACTCAGCCAAAGGGGGAATCTACTTC
CASNSAKGGIYF
>TRBV28|TRBJ1-5|.
TGTGCCAGCAGTTTCGAACGGGAAGTCAATCAGCCCCAGCATTTT
CASSFEREVNQPQHF
>TRBV11-2|TRBJ2-7|.
TGTGCCAGCAGCTTAGATCCCGAGTACGAGCAGTACTTC
CASSLDPEYEQYF
>TRBV13|TRBJ1-2|.
TGTGCCAGCAGCAGCCCCCGGGAGACCATTATCTATGGCTACACCTTC
CASSSPRETIIYGYTF
>TRBV5-1|TRBJ2-3|.
TGCGCCAGCAGCTTGTCGTTCACAGATACGCAGTATTTT
CASSLSFTDTQYF
>TRBV5-1|TRBJ1-1|TRBD1
TGCGCCAGCAGCCTCATAGGACAGGGGATCACTGAAGCTTTCTTT
CASSLIGQGITEAFF
>TRBV25-1|TRBJ2-5|TRBD1
TGTGCCAGCAGCCCGGGGACAGCTACAAAAGAGACCCAGTACTTC
CASSPGTATKETQYF
>TRBV12-1|TRBJ2-5|.
TGTGCCAGCAGCTTTGATTGTCTAGCCCTGGAGACCCAGTACTTC
CASSFDCLALETQYF
>TRBV10-2|TRBJ2-1|TRBD2
TGCGCCAGCACCCGGGGGGAGGATTCCTACAATGAGCAGTTCTTC
CASTRGEDSYNEQFF
>TRBV30|TRBJ1-2|.
TGTGCCTCGGAGGAGGTGGGATACTATAACTATGGCTACACCTTC
CASEEVGYYNYGYTF
>TRBV9|TRBJ2-7|TRBD1
TGTGCCAGCAGCGTCGGGACAGGGGACACCTACGAGCAGTACTTC
CASSVGTGDTYEQYF
>TRBV4-1|TRBJ1-2|TRBD1
TGCGCCAGCAGCCACGAATCCGGGACAGGGGGCTTAGGCTACACCTTC
CASSHESGTGGLGYTF
>TRBV30|TRBJ2-3|.
TGTGCCCGAGATAACGCGGGCCTAACAGATACGCAGTATTTT
CARDNAGLTDTQYF
>TRBV11-2|TRBJ1-2|.
TGTGCCAGCAGCTCAATCGCACAACGCCGTGGCTACACCTTC
CASSSIAQRRGYTF
>TRBV6-6|TRBJ2-1|.
TGTGCCAGCACCTTGGACATCTACAATGAGCAGTTCTTC
CASTLDIYNEQFF
>TRBV4-3|TRBJ2-5|TRBD2
TGCGCCAGCAGCGGTATGGGCGGGGGACCCCAGTACTTC
CASSGMGGGPQYF
>TRBV30|TRBJ1-3|TRBD1
TGTGCCTGGGGGGGACAGGGGCCGACTGGAAACACCATATATTTT
CAWGGQGPTGNTIYF
>TRBV5-1|TRBJ2-3|TRBD1
TGCGCCAGCAGCGAGACAGGGTTTAGCACAGATACGCAGTATTTT
CASSETGFSTDTQYF
>TRBV10-3|TRBJ2-7|TRBD1
TGTGCCATCAGCCCGGGACAGGGCTATCACGAGCAGTACTTC
CAISPGQGYHEQYF
>TRBV6-4|TRBJ2-3|.
TGTGCCAGCAGTGACTCCGGGATTAGCACAGATACGCAGTATTTT
CASSDSGISTDTQYF
>TRBV4-2|TRBJ1-2|.
TGTGCCAGCAGCCAAGTTGAGAGCGGGGGCTACACCTTC
CASSQVESGGYTF
>TRBV23-1|TRBJ1-4|.
TGCGCCAGCAGTCAATCGAGGGGGGGGGAAAAACTGTTTTTT
CASSQSRGGEKLFF
>TRBV19|TRBJ1-1|TRBD1
TGTGCCAGTAGAACCGGGACAGGGTGGGACACTGAAGCTTTCTTT
CASRTGTGWDTEAFF
>TRBV7-2|TRBJ2-7|.
TGTGCCAGCAGCTTAGGAACGGTAGACTACGAGCAGTACTTC
CASSLGTVDYEQYF